The table lists the clone carrying this TCR beta chain with a few counts. The target antigen is unknown. The sample is drawn from a study of human T cells and chemical hapten exposure. For the study at large: On the upper back, patch tests were applied with 0.01% DPC and read at 6 days. Overall study findings and caveats: DPC sensitization left the count of TCRs above 1 in 1000 unchanged.

V shed 4 bases and J shed 5 bases, with 15 bases lying between them. Germline CDR1 and CDR2: SGHNT and YYREEE (reference sequence). The CDR3 runs to 14 residues. A single record per CDR3 protein comes from TCRdb applying MiXCR to the RACE reads. The profile shows about 160,000 distinct CDR3 sequences, 25% to 35% of them singletons. Noted time point: patch test 3, about 24 weeks after DPC sensitization. Described treatment: therapeutic diphenylcyclopropenone sensitization with weekly scalp DPC. This sample comprised whole blood, obtained in connection with sensitization to the hapten diphenylcyclopropenone (DPC). The chain uses TRBV5-4 and TRBJ2-5; TRBD1 might be the D (6 bases). This sequence was found in a woman aged 18-29 years with alopecia areata. Some clones in this sample may be carry-over from other donors' samples. The CDR3 loop reads CASSPGSGVETQYF. CDR3 nucleotide sequence: TGTGCCAGCAGCCCGGGATCAGGGGTGGAGACCCAGTACTTC.